This T cell receptor (beta chain) comes out of a study of blood T cell repertoires in COVID-19. Study details: Collection of acute and convalescent COVID-19 samples took place in the United States, Italy and Spain. Nucleic acid was either cDNA or gDNA, and it came from T cells, B-cell-depleted T cells, or PBMCs.

Participant age was about 18 to 95 years, and participants resided in about two dozen US areas. Germline V gene sequence: CDR1 MDHEN, CDR2 SYDVKM. The CDR3 length is 15 residues. V dropped 6 bases and J dropped 2 bases, with 14 bases sitting between them. This table comes from immunoSEQ multiplex PCR, and its TCRdb copy is limited to in-frame clones, with some not included. The data contain almost 350,000 clones, almost 90% of them singletons. This sequence joins TRBV28 and TRBJ1-5; the D gene is possibly TRBD1 (6 bases). The sequence was obtained from a woman aged 25 to 39 who had been exposed to COVID-19. Sequences were obtained from PBMCs or T cells enriched from blood (not recorded which). The CDR3 coding sequence is TGTGCCAGCAGGGGAGGGGGGGCAGGCAATCAGCCCCAGCATTTT. Amino acids: CASRGGGAGNQPQHF.